One sample yielded the 8 T cell receptor beta chains listed below, sequenced in a study of blood T cell repertoires in COVID-19. Produced via immunoSEQ multiplex PCR; TCRdb's table is partial and in-frame only. The data show 200,000 to 300,000 clones, with roughly 86% seen just once and 2% to 2.5% held by the top ten. The sample consisted of peripheral blood. These TCRs come from a woman aged 45-65 years with acute or convalescent COVID-19.

The J gene is TRBJ2-7, the V gene TRBV10-3; D is possibly TRBD1 (5 bases). The CDR3 contains 15 residues. V lost 0 bases to trimming and J lost 0 bases, with 9 bases between them. Germline loops: CDR1 ENHRY, CDR2 SYGVKD. In DNA, the CDR3 is TGTGCCATCAGTGAGTCTGAACAGGTCTCCTACGAGCAGTACTTC. Translating gives CAISESEQVSYEQYF.

The V call is TRBV24-1, the J call TRBJ2-1; D gene uncertain. The germline V gene has CDR1 KGHDR and CDR2 SFDVKD. The CDR3 totals 14 residues. V was cut by 0 bases and J by 7 bases, with 9 bases left in between. CDR3 region: CATSDLPSRNEQFF. The CDR3 coding sequence is TGTGCCACCAGTGATTTGCCTTCTCGGAATGAGCAGTTCTTC.

This chain connects TRBV4-1 to TRBJ2-7, with 9 positions matching TRBD2. V lost 4 bases and J lost 0; bases outside the gene matches: 25. The CDR3 sequence is 22 residues long. Germline V gene data show CDR1 as MGHRA and CDR2 as YSYEKL. The CDR3 is CASSPQVGLGGRLAETSYEQYF. The CDR3 coding sequence is TGCGCCAGCAGCCCCCAGGTGGGGTTGGGGGGGCGACTAGCGGAAACCTCCTACGAGCAGTACTTC.

This chain connects TRBV6-4 to TRBJ2-7, with 8 bases fitting TRBD1. The CDR3 length is 15 residues. The germline V gene has CDR1 MRHNA and CDR2 SNTAGT. Trimming took 6 bases from V and 1 from J; bases not matched to a gene: 8. DNA of the CDR3: TGTGCCAGCAGAGAGCCGGGACAGGCTTCCTACGAGCAGTACTTC. Translation gives CASREPGQASYEQYF.

J is TRBJ1-4 and V is TRBV9, with 10 bases identical to TRBD1. Germline lookup yields CDR1 SGDLS and CDR2 YYNGEE. The CDR3 covers 14 residues. Trimming removed 3 bases from V and 8 bases from J; junction bases left unmatched: 4. In nucleotides, the CDR3 is TGTGCCAGCAGCGCGGGACAGGGGAAAGAAAAACTGTTTTTT. It specifies CASSAGQGKEKLFF.

The rearrangement joins TRBV5-1 to TRBJ1-1; 9 nucleotides line up with TRBD1. Trimming cost V 0 bases and J 0 bases; bases outside gene matches: 0. Germline V gene sequence: CDR1 SGHRS, CDR2 YFSETQ. The CDR3 runs to 15 residues. The CDR3 region is CASSLGDRVNTEAFF. DNA of the CDR3: TGCGCCAGCAGCTTGGGGGACAGGGTGAACACTGAAGCTTTCTTT.

This chain uses TRBV7-9 with TRBJ2-1, with 7 bases identical to TRBD1. The CDR3 contains 15 residues. Germline assignment: CDR1 SEHNR and CDR2 FQNEAQ (reference sequence). The junction had 9 bases not matched to a gene; V was cut back by 7 bases and J by 3 bases. Here the CDR3 reads CASTIGRDSYNEQFF. CDR3 in DNA: TGTGCCAGCACCATAGGCCGGGACAGCTACAATGAGCAGTTCTTC. The entire variable domain, with the rest obtained from reference TRBV7-9 and TRBJ2-1, is as follows: DTGVSQNPRHKITKRGQNVTFRCDPISEHNRLYWYRQTLGQGPEFLTYFQNEAQLEKSRLLSDRFSAERPKGSFSTLEIQRTEQGDSAMYLCASTIGRDSYNEQFFGPGTRLTVL.

The CDR3 DNA reads as TGTGCCAGCAGTAGAACCGGGACATTCACCGGGGAGCTGTTTTTT. Translation: CASSRTGTFTGELFF. The J gene is TRBJ2-2, the V gene TRBV27; D perhaps matches TRBD1 (6 bases). The CDR3 spans 15 residues. Trimming took 5 bases from V and 4 from J, leaving 14 bases between them. Per the germline V gene, CDR1 is MNHEY and CDR2 is SMNVEV (reference sequence).